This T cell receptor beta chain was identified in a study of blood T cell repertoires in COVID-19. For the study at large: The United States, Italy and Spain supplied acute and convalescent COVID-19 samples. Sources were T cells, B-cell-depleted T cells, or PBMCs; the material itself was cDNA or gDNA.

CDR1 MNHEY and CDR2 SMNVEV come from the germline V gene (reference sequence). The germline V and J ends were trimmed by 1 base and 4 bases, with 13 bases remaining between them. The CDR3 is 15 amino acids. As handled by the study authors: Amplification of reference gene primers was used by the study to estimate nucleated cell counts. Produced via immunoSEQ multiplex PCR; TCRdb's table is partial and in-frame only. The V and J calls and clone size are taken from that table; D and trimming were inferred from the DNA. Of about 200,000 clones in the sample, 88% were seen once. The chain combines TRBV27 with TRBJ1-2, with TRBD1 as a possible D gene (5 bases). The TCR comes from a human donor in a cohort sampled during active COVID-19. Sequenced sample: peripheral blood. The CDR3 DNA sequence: TGTGCCAGCAGTTTATGGGGGGAGGATAGCTATGGCTACACCTTC. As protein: CASSLWGEDSYGYTF.